Detailed here is one T cell receptor beta chain. Its antigen remains unknown. Systemic immunosuppression or autoimmune disease history was grounds to exclude patients. This entry belongs to a study of OX40 agonist ivuxolimab in advanced cancers. Overall study: Earlier anti-PD-1, anti-PD-L1 or anti-CTLA-4 therapy was permitted; roughly 37% had received some. General study points: Both blood CD4+ and CD8+ T cells showed clonal growth by week 6 at 0.1 to 3.0 mg/kg.

Germline V CDR1 and CDR2: ENHRY, SYGVKD. The CDR3 is made up of 14 amino acids. V lost 3 bases and J 7 bases, leaving 12 bases between the germline ends. Profiling relied on immunoSEQ multiplex PCR, and the TCRdb table lists in-frame clones only, not all of them. This sample carries more than 65,000 clones, approximately 90% of them seen once, and the ten largest clones take approximately 0.99%. The receptor comes from an adult with an advanced solid tumor such as melanoma, head and neck, liver or kidney cancer. V gene TRBV10-3 combines with J gene TRBJ1-4; D not resolved. The source was CD4+ or CD8+ T cells sorted from blood, collected in a trial of the OX40 agonist ivuxolimab. CDR3 DNA sequence: TGTGCCATCAGTGACCCGATTTGGGGTGAAAAACTGTTTTTT. It encodes CAISDPIWGEKLFF.